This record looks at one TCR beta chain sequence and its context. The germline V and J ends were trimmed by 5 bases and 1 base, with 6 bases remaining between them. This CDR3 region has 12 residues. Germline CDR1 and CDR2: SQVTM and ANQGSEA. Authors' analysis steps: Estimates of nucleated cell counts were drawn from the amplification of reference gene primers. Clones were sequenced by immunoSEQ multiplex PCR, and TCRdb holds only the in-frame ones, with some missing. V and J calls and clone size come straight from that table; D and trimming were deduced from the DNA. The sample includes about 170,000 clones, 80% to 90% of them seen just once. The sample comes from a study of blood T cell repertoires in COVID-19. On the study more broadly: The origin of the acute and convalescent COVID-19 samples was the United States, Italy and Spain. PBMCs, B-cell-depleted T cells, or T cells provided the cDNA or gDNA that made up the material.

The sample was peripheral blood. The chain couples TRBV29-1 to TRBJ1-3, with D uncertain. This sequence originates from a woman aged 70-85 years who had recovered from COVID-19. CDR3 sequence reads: CSVMRSGNTIYF. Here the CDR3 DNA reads TGCAGCGTTATGAGGTCTGGAAACACCATATATTTT.